This T cell receptor beta chain was sequenced in a study of CD8 T cells in ankylosing spondylitis. This CDR3 has 15 amino acids. With 7 bases removed from V and 1 base from J, the gap between germline ends came to 14 bases. Germline loops: CDR1 SGHVS, CDR2 FQNEAQ. General observations from the study: Apparently characteristic of ankylosing spondylitis blood was a TCR beta motif (about 8 highly homologous variants).

TCRdb processed the 5' RACE reads anew with MiXCR; each CDR3 protein has one entry. The repertoire holds a few hundred thousand distinct CDR3 sequences, with roughly 8% as singletons. Worth noting for this clonotype: The antigen remains unidentified.

The sample consisted of blood, either unsorted or a sorted T cell fraction (not recorded which). The rearrangement joins TRBV7-8 to TRBJ1-5; D gene unclear. This receptor was obtained from a male donor with ankylosing spondylitis. CDR3 in amino acids: CASTPASLSNQPQHF. The CDR3 DNA sequence: TGTGCCAGCACCCCGGCGAGTTTGAGCAATCAGCCCCAGCATTTT.